Presented here are 24 T cell receptor beta chains from one specimen sequenced in a study of persistence of HIV-infected CD4 T cells. No antigen has been identified for these receptors. Sequencing used immunoSEQ version 4 in survey mode. Profiling relied on immunoSEQ multiplex PCR, and the TCRdb table lists in-frame clones only, not all of them. The sample yields approximately 18,000 clones, over 55% seen once. An overlapping HIV-1 Gag peptide pool stimulated these cells at 0.95 to 1 ug/peptide/mL. CD4+ T cells upregulating both CD40 ligand and CD69 were sorted as responding cells. The sequenced sample was CD4+ T cells sorted from PBMCs after roughly 20-hour stimulation, obtained from a patient who received antiretroviral therapy. These receptor sequences come from an adult woman with HIV who was CMV-seropositive.

This clone appeared once. The rearrangement joins TRBV13 to TRBJ2-1; 7 bases line up with TRBD1. Germline V CDR1 and CDR2: PRHDT, FYEKMQ (reference sequence). J lost 2 bases, V lost 5 bases, and 6 bases had no gene match. The length of the CDR3 is 15 residues. The CDR3 DNA sequence: TGTGCCAGCAGCCGTTTTGACAGGGCCTACAATGAGCAGTTCTTC. As protein: CASSRFDRAYNEQFF.

The CDR3 region has the DNA TGCGCCAGCAGCTTGGATGGACAGGCTAACTATGGCTACACCTTC. Its translation is CASSLDGQANYGYTF. The chain is built from TRBV5-1 and TRBJ1-2; 7 bases match TRBD1. V lost 0 bases to trimming and J lost 0 bases; unmatched junction nucleotides: 2. From germline, CDR1 is SGHRS and CDR2 YFSETQ. The CDR3 contains 15 residues. Drawing the rest from reference TRBV5-1 and TRBJ1-2, the complete variable domain is KAGVTQTPRYLIKTRGQQVTLSCSPISGHRSVSWYQQTPGQGLQFLFEYFSETQRNKGNFPGRFSGRQFSNSRSEMNVSTLELGDSALYLCASSLDGQANYGYTFGSGTRLTVV.

The chain joins TRBV13 to TRBJ1-1; D perhaps matches TRBD1 (6 bases). The CDR3 sequence is 15 residues long. Deletions cut 5 bases from V and 4 bases from J, with 17 bases between. Germline CDR1 is PRHDT and CDR2 is FYEKMQ (reference sequence). The CDR3 loop reads CASSRPTGWATEAFF. The CDR3 DNA follows: TGTGCCAGCAGCCGTCCGACAGGTTGGGCCACTGAAGCTTTCTTT.

The chain uses TRBV6-2 or TRBV6-3 and TRBJ2-1; D is unresolved. CDR1 is MNHEY and CDR2 is SVGEGT in the germline V gene. Trimming shortened V by 6 bases and J by 0 bases, and 15 bases separated the two germline ends. There are 16 residues in the CDR3. CDR3 DNA sequence: TGTGCCAGCAGCCTTTACGAGGTCAGCTCCTACAATGAGCAGTTCTTC. It is translated as CASSLYEVSSYNEQFF.

The rearrangement uses TRBV5-1 and TRBJ1-6; TRBD1 matches at 9 bases. This CDR3 spans 14 amino acids. CDR1 and CDR2 (germline): SGHRS, YFSETQ. With V trimmed by 4 bases and J by 7 bases, 3 bases remained unmatched. The chain's CDR3 is CASSPTGGNSPLHF. Written as DNA, the CDR3 is TGCGCCAGCAGCCCGACAGGGGGGAATTCACCCCTCCACTTT.

This clone was seen a handful of times. CDR3 sequence reads: CASSLAGGPTNEKLFF. In DNA form, the CDR3 reads TGCGCCAGCAGCTTGGCCGGAGGGCCAACTAATGAAAAACTGTTTTTT. This rearrangement joins TRBV5-1 to TRBJ1-4, with D unresolved. The germline V and J ends were trimmed by 0 bases and 0 bases, with 9 bases remaining between them. The germline V gene encodes CDR1 SGHRS and CDR2 YFSETQ. CDR3 length equals 16 residues.

This clone is a singleton in its sample. The chain combines TRBV27 with TRBJ2-2, with TRBD1 identical over 12 bases. The CDR3 covers 16 residues. Germline lookup yields CDR1 MNHEY and CDR2 SMNVEV (reference sequence). V dropped 4 bases and J dropped 6; count of bases not matched to a gene: 6. In DNA, the CDR3 is TGTGCCAGCAGTTCTCCGGGACAGGGGGCGTCCGGGGAGCTGTTTTTT. It codes for CASSSPGQGASGELFF.

This rearrangement joins TRBV5-4 to TRBJ1-4; the D is unclear. The germline V and J ends were trimmed by 3 bases and 0 bases, with 6 bases remaining between them. The V gene's germline CDR1 is SGHNT and CDR2 YYREEE (reference sequence). The CDR3 extends over 14 amino acids. Here the CDR3 reads CASSSVATNEKLFF. Written as DNA, the CDR3 is TGTGCCAGCAGCTCAGTTGCAACTAATGAAAAACTGTTTTTT.

This clone has only a few counts. The rearrangement uses TRBV9 and TRBJ1-3, with D unclear. The CDR3 has 15 amino acids. Between the trimmed V and J ends, which lost 4 bases and 2 bases, there was a span of 13 bases. The V gene's germline CDR1 is SGDLS and CDR2 YYNGEE. CDR3 sequence reads: CASSSAPVAGNTIYF. Here the CDR3 DNA reads TGTGCCAGCAGCTCTGCGCCAGTTGCTGGAAACACCATATATTTT.

The chain has TRBV6-6 and TRBJ2-5; TRBD1 agrees at 9 bases. With V trimmed by 6 bases and J by 5 bases, 7 bases remained unmatched. The length of the CDR3 is 14 residues. Germline V gives CDR1 MNHNY, CDR2 SVGAGI (reference sequence). The CDR3 spells CASRTGGVLETQYF. CDR3 nucleotide sequence: TGTGCCAGCAGAACAGGGGGCGTGTTGGAGACCCAGTACTTC.

The chain couples TRBV7-9 to TRBJ1-2; the match to TRBD1 covers 8 bases. Germline CDR1 is SEHNR and CDR2 is FQNEAQ (reference sequence). Trimming took 5 bases from V and 7 from J; bases not matched to a gene: 9. This CDR3 is 14 amino acids long. CDR3 sequence reads: CASSIGQGSVGYTF. The CDR3 DNA sequence: TGTGCCAGCAGCATAGGACAGGGCTCTGTTGGCTACACCTTC.

Concerning this clone itself: A junction boundary mismatches the germline segment, possibly from a read error. This chain uses TRBV19 with TRBJ2-7; no firm D call. The V gene's germline CDR1 is LNHDA and CDR2 SQIVND (reference sequence). This CDR3 comprises 14 residues. The chain's CDR3 is CASSIGRISNEQYF. The CDR3 DNA follows: TGTGCCAGTAGTATAGGGCGGATCTCCAACGAGCAGTACTTC.

CDR3 nucleotides: TGTGCTAGTGGTTTGGTACCGAAGACAGGGGAAGAGCAGTACGTC. It specifies CASGLVPKTGEEQYV. The J gene is TRBJ2-7, the V gene TRBV12-5, with 8 bases lining up with TRBD1. The CDR3 is 15 residues long. Trimming took 0 bases from V and 7 from J; bases not matched to a gene: 8. CDR1 and CDR2 (germline): LGHNT, FRNRAP.

V and J are TRBV6-5 and TRBJ1-5; the D gene is possibly TRBD1 (6 bases). In germline, CDR1 is MNHEY, CDR2 SVGAGI. This CDR3 has 15 residues. V lost 6 bases to trimming and J lost 5 bases, with 17 bases between them. The CDR3 reads CASSALGQSHQPQHF. The CDR3 coding sequence is TGTGCCAGCAGCGCCCTGGGACAATCCCATCAGCCCCAGCATTTT.

This rearrangement joins TRBV19 to TRBJ1-5; D perhaps matches TRBD1 (5 bases). Trimming took 1 base from V and 8 from J, leaving 15 bases between them. The germline V gene has CDR1 LNHDA and CDR2 SQIVND (reference sequence). The CDR3 is 15 residues long. CDR3 amino acids: CASSIGGWDSEPQHF. Written as DNA, the CDR3 is TGTGCCAGTAGTATAGGTGGATGGGACTCGGAGCCCCAGCATTTT.

The sample holds one count of this clone. CDR3 DNA: TGTGCCAGCAGCGTAGACTACAATCAGCCCCAGCATTTT. Translated: CASSVDYNQPQHF. This chain links TRBV9 with TRBJ1-5; D remains ambiguous. Germline V gene sequence: CDR1 SGDLS, CDR2 YYNGEE. V lost 0 bases and J lost 3, with 4 bases in between. The CDR3 length is 13 residues.

The genes are TRBV29-1 and TRBJ2-2, with 9 bases that match TRBD1. The CDR3 has 13 residues. The V and J ends lost 7 bases and 4 bases, in that order; junction bases with no gene match: 4. CDR1 and CDR2 (germline): SQVTM, ANQGSEA. Here the CDR3 DNA reads TGCAGCGCCGGGACAGGGCGCACCGGGGAGCTGTTTTTT. This codes for CSAGTGRTGELFF.

The chain employs TRBV18 and TRBJ1-1; possible D gene TRBD1, 5 bases. Per the germline V gene, CDR1 is KGHSH and CDR2 is LQKENI. V lost 1 base and J 3 bases, leaving 12 bases between the germline ends. CDR3 length: 15 amino acids. DNA of the CDR3: TGTGCCAGCTCACCACGGGGCAGTATAGACACTGAAGCTTTCTTT. Translating it yields CASSPRGSIDTEAFF.

The CDR3 here is CASSLSHRQYEQYF. The CDR3 DNA sequence: TGTGCCAGCAGTCTCTCTCACCGCCAGTACGAGCAGTACTTC. This sequence joins TRBV6-6 and TRBJ2-7; D remains unclear. CDR3 length: 14 amino acids. Germline CDR1 is MNHNY and CDR2 is SVGAGI (reference sequence). V lost 5 bases, J lost 4 bases, and 15 bases lay in between.

The chain couples TRBV30 to TRBJ2-7; perhaps TRBD1 as D (5 bases). The V end lost 0 bases, the J end lost 0 bases, and 9 bases lay between the germline ends. This CDR3 has 14 residues. CDR1 is GTSNPN, CDR2 SVGIG, per germline (reference sequence). Here the CDR3 reads CAWSVSRASYEQYF. In DNA, the CDR3 is TGTGCCTGGAGTGTATCCAGGGCCTCCTACGAGCAGTACTTC.

The chain combines TRBV3-1 (or the pseudogene TRBV3-2) with TRBJ1-6, with TRBD1 identical over 7 bases. J was trimmed by 5 bases and V by 4 bases; bases with no gene match: 2. CDR1 is LGHDT, CDR2 YNNKEL, per germline (reference sequence). The CDR3 covers 14 residues. This chain's CDR3 is CASSPGTDNSPLHF. The CDR3 region has the DNA TGTGCCAGCAGCCCCGGGACAGATAATTCACCCCTCCACTTT.

This clone was recorded only once. The chain uses TRBV19 and TRBJ1-1; 9 bases fit TRBD1. The germline CDR1 and CDR2 sequences are LNHDA and SQIVND (reference sequence). This CDR3 spans 14 amino acids. V was clipped by 3 bases and J by 8 bases; unmatched bases: 7. This CDR3 is CASSMRMGTGEAFF. The CDR3 nucleotides read TGTGCCAGTAGTATGCGGATGGGGACAGGGGAAGCTTTCTTT.

The V and J genes are TRBV7-9 and TRBJ2-1; 7 bases are a match to TRBD2. The CDR3 covers 16 residues. The germline V gene encodes CDR1 SEHNR and CDR2 FQNEAQ (reference sequence). V lost 7 bases, J lost 5 bases, and 14 bases stayed unmatched. Here the CDR3 DNA reads TGTGCCAGCATCCCTTTGACCGGGACTATCAACAATGAGCAGTTCTTC. Its translation: CASIPLTGTINNEQFF. Full variable domain (remainder filled in from reference TRBV7-9 and TRBJ2-1): DTGVSQNPRHKITKRGQNVTFRCDPISEHNRLYWYRQTLGQGPEFLTYFQNEAQLEKSRLLSDRFSAERPKGSFSTLEIQRTEQGDSAMYLCASIPLTGTINNEQFFGPGTRLTVL.

The chain has TRBV7-2 and TRBJ1-5, with D uncertain. The CDR3 runs 16 residues. The V and J ends lost 1 base and 2 bases respectively, with 12 bases between them. The germline CDR1 and CDR2 sequences are SGHTA and FQGNSA. CDR3: CASSLVPGQGNQPQHF. CDR3 nucleotide sequence: TGTGCCAGCAGCTTAGTCCCGGGTCAAGGCAATCAGCCCCAGCATTTT. Looking up the rest from reference TRBV7-2 and TRBJ1-5 gives the full variable domain: GAGVSQSPSNKVTEKGKDVELRCDPISGHTALYWYRQSLGQGLEFLIYFQGNSAPDKSGLPSDRFSAERTGGSVSTLTIQRTQQEDSAVYLCASSLVPGQGNQPQHFGDGTRLSIL.